This T cell receptor beta chain was profiled in a study of identical twins. Study-level results: Alpha sequences that were out-of-frame and twin-shared showed an excess of low generation probability.

Every sampled donor was Caucasian and healthy. One entry per CDR3 protein, called by TCRdb with MiXCR from the 5' RACE reads. Of hundreds of thousands of distinct CDR3 sequences listed, around 12% were seen once; the top ten hold 1.5% to 2%. This CDR3 contains 18 residues. V shed 5 bases and J shed 5 bases, with 26 bases lying between them. CDR1 is SGHAT, CDR2 FQNNGV, per germline. This clonotype was detected only a few times. Its cognate antigen is unknown. The same data also contributed to another study, on yellow fever vaccine responses in identical twins.

Sequencing used PBMCs. V and J are TRBV11-2 and TRBJ2-3, with a possible D match to TRBD2 (6 bases). The TCR was taken from a young woman in good health. Here the CDR3 DNA reads TGTGCCAGCAGCCCCCAGTTGAAGACTAGGAAGGACCGAGATACGCAGTATTTT. Its translation is CASSPQLKTRKDRDTQYF. The variable domain in full, with the rest retrieved from reference TRBV11-2 and TRBJ2-3, is EAGVAQSPRYKIIEKRQSVAFWCNPISGHATLYWYQQILGQGPKLLIQFQNNGVVDDSQLPKDRFSAERLKGVDSTLKIQPAKLEDSAVYLCASSPQLKTRKDRDTQYFGPGTRLTVL.